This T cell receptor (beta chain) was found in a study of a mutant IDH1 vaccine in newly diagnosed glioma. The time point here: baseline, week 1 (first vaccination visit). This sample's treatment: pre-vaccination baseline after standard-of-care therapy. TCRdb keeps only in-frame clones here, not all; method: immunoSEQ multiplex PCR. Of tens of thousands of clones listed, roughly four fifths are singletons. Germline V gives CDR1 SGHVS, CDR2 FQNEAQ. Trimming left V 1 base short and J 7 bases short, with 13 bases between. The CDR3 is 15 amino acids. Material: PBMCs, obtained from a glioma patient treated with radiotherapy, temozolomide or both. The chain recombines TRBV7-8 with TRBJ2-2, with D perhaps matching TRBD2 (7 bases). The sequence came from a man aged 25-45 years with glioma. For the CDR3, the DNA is TGTGCCAGCAGCTTAGGAGGGGGGGGTAGCGGGGAGCTGTTTTTT. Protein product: CASSLGGGGSGELFF.